The rows below give T cell receptor beta chains drawn from one sample of a study of OX40 agonist ivuxolimab in advanced cancers. Assay used: immunoSEQ multiplex PCR; TCRdb lists only in-frame clones, some missing. The table records 60,000 or so clones, about nine tenths of them present only once. The sample in question was CD4+ or CD8+ T cells sorted from blood, obtained in a trial of the OX40 agonist ivuxolimab. The source is an adult with an advanced solid tumor such as melanoma, head and neck, liver or kidney cancer. The CDR3 runs from the conserved cysteine through the conserved F or W. Each record gives: V gene, J gene, D gene, CDR3 protein, CDR3 DNA. A D gene is named only where the DNA matches it firmly.

TRBV6-5,TRBJ2-2,-,CASSFSGGRGGELFF,TGTGCCAGCAGTTTCTCGGGGGGCAGGGGCGGGGAGCTGTTTTTT
TRBV5-4,TRBJ2-1,-,CASSLSNEQFF,TGTGCCAGCAGCTTATCCAATGAGCAGTTCTTC
TRBV29-1,TRBJ2-1,TRBD2,CSGRGGRAVNEQFF,TGCAGCGGCCGGGGGGGGAGGGCCGTAAATGAGCAGTTCTTC
TRBV5-4,TRBJ2-5,TRBD2,CASSLVAGADQETQYF,TGTGCCAGCAGCTTGGTCGCGGGAGCAGATCAAGAGACCCAGTACTTC
TRBV6-6,TRBJ2-3,-,CASSYFGSSTDTQYF,TGTGCCAGCAGTTACTTCGGGTCAAGCACAGATACGCAGTATTTT
TRBV19,TRBJ1-5,-,CATNYQPQHF,TGTGCCACGAACTATCAGCCCCAGCATTTT
TRBV5-1,TRBJ2-2,-,CASSVGQRNTGELFF,TGCGCCAGCAGCGTAGGACAGCGAAACACCGGGGAGCTGTTTTTT
TRBV28,TRBJ2-5,-,CASSFVWTPWGETQYF,TGTGCCAGCAGTTTTGTTTGGACTCCCTGGGGAGAGACCCAGTACTTC
TRBV27,TRBJ2-7,-,CASSLEQYF,TGTGCCAGCAGTTTGGAGCAGTACTTC
TRBV6-1,TRBJ1-2,TRBD1,CASSWDRVEGYTF,TGTGCCAGCAGTTGGGACAGGGTAGAGGGCTACACCTTC
TRBV5-3,TRBJ2-7,-,CARSTGCEQYF,TGTGCCAGAAGCACCGGGTGCGAGCAGTACTTC
TRBV10-3,TRBJ2-1,TRBD1,CAVGDRADNEQFF,TGTGCCGTTGGGGACAGGGCAGACAATGAGCAGTTCTTC
TRBV28,TRBJ2-3,TRBD2,CASSLPSGLTDTQYF,TGTGCCAGCAGTTTGCCTAGCGGGCTAACAGATACGCAGTATTTT
TRBV5-4,TRBJ2-3,-,CASSLAERADTQYF,TGTGCCAGCAGCTTGGCCGAAAGGGCAGATACGCAGTATTTT
TRBV18,TRBJ2-3,TRBD2,CASSPISGRAGTDTQYF,TGTGCCAGCTCACCCATTAGCGGGAGGGCCGGCACAGATACGCAGTATTTT
TRBV10-3,TRBJ2-5,TRBD1,CAISSGGEQETQYF,TGTGCCATCAGTTCAGGGGGAGAACAAGAGACCCAGTACTTC